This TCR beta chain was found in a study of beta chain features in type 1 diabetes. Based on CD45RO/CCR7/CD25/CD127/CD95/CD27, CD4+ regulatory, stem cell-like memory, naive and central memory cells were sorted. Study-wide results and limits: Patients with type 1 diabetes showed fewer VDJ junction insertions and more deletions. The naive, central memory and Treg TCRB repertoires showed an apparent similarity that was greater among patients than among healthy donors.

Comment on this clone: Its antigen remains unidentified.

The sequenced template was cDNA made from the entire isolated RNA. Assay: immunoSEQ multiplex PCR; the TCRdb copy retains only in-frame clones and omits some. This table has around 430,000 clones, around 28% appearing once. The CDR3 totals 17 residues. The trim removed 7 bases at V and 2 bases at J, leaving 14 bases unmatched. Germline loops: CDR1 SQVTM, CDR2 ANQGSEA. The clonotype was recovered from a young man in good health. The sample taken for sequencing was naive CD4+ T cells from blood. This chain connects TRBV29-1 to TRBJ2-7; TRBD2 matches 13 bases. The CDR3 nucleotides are TGCAGCGCCGCCGGGACTAGCGGGGCCCTCGTCCCCTACGAGCAGTACTTC. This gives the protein CSAAGTSGALVPYEQYF.